The present T cell receptor (beta chain) was sequenced within a study of blood T cells in healthy people across ages. A second 7 to 11 cycle PCR used barcoded and J-beta primers. One entry per CDR3 protein, called by TCRdb with MiXCR from the 5' RACE reads. The sample shows just under 750,000 distinct CDR3 sequences, 20% to 25% of them seen only once. Samples each had at least 5.5 micrograms of total RNA extracted. Trimming cost V 0 bases and J 7 bases, with 9 bases left between them. The CDR3 consists of 14 residues. The germline V gene has CDR1 MNHEY and CDR2 SVGEGT. To note about this clonotype: The antigen remains unidentified.

Study results and limitations: Roughly linear age-related decline in beta diversity appeared, significant by age 40.

The TCR originated in a man between 65 and 85 years old in good health. This chain joins TRBV6-2 or TRBV6-3 and TRBJ1-4; no firm D call. Sequences were obtained from blood. The DNA of the CDR3 is TGTGCCAGCAGTTACTCACTTAACCCTGAAAAACTGTTTTTT. It specifies CASSYSLNPEKLFF.